The 22 T cell receptor beta chains below were found in one sample sequenced in a study of Graves' ophthalmopathy and Graves' hyperthyroidism. As the template, RNA transcripts were used to amplify TCR beta CDR3 regions. Investigators did first-round RT-PCR with HTBI primers, then second-round multiplex PCR. TCRdb reprocessed the multiplex PCR reads via MiXCR and lists one record per CDR3 protein. In the table there are roughly 500,000 distinct CDR3 sequences, approximately 15% of which are singletons. Sequences were obtained from blood. All receptors derive from a woman younger than 45 with Graves' ophthalmopathy.

Concerning this clonotype itself: The CDR3 does not end in the conserved phenylalanine or tryptophan, so this is likely a read error. The limits of the CDR3 on the DNA are not certain, so only TCRdb's listed CDR3 is given. This chain uses TRBV28 with TRBJ2-7; the table's TRBD2 call for D was not verified on the DNA. A total of 12 residues make up the CDR3, ends included. Per germline, CDR1 MDHEN and CDR2 SYDVKM. The chain's CDR3 is CASSLWASKQCY.

Ten or more counts support this clonotype. This chain uses TRBV19 with TRBJ1-5, with D hard to call. V was pared by 5 bases and J by 0 bases, with 17 bases between. Germline-derived CDR1 and CDR2 are LNHDA and SQIVND (reference sequence). CDR3 size: 17 residues. CDR3 sequence reads: CASSLPRGGYSNQPQHF. The CDR3 coding sequence is TGTGCCAGTAGTCTGCCTCGAGGAGGATATAGCAATCAGCCCCAGCATTTT.

There are many counts of this clonotype. This chain uses TRBV6-4 with TRBJ1-1; D uncertain. This CDR3 has 13 amino acids. V shed 0 bases and J shed 2 bases, with 4 bases lying between them. Germline CDR1 reads MRHNA; CDR2 reads SNTAGT. CDR3 coding DNA: TGTGCCAGCAGTGACTCATCTAACACTGAAGCTTTCTTT. Translated, it gives CASSDSSNTEAFF.

This clonotype was seen many times. The J gene is TRBJ1-5, the V gene TRBV27, with D tentatively TRBD1 (5 bases). The V end was cut by 4 bases, the J end by 9 bases, with 16 bases between. Germline CDR1 reads MNHEY; CDR2 reads SMNVEV (reference sequence). This CDR3 contains 14 residues. DNA for the CDR3: TGTGCCAGCAGTTCGGGGACGGCTGGTTGGCCCCAGCATTTT. Encoded protein: CASSSGTAGWPQHF.

This clonotype was observed many times. CDR3 residues: CASSVGWQGGQETQYF. The CDR3 region has the DNA TGTGCCAGCAGCGTAGGGTGGCAGGGCGGCCAAGAGACCCAGTACTTC. V is TRBV9 and J is TRBJ2-5; tentatively, D is TRBD1 (5 bases). Per germline, CDR1 SGDLS and CDR2 YYNGEE. V lost 0 bases and J 1 base, leaving 13 bases between the germline ends. This CDR3 comprises 16 residues.

This clonotype was observed at least ten times. J is TRBJ2-7 and V is TRBV20-1; 8 positions match TRBD2. CDR3 length: 14 residues. Germline-derived CDR1 and CDR2 are DFQATT and SNEGSKA (reference sequence). Trimming cost V 6 bases and J 3 bases; bases outside gene matches: 10. This CDR3 reads CSADGLAKNYEQYF. The CDR3 region has the DNA TGCAGTGCCGACGGACTAGCCAAAAACTACGAGCAGTACTTC.

The chain links TRBV7-2 to TRBJ1-2; 7 bases line up with TRBD1. V trimming: 6 bases; J trimming: 4 bases; junction bases outside the gene matches: 8. Germline CDR1 is SGHTA and CDR2 is FQGNSA. The CDR3 is 14 residues long. CDR3 in DNA: TGTGCCAGCAGGGAAACGACAGGGATCTATGGCTACACCTTC. Protein sequence: CASRETTGIYGYTF.

This chain links TRBV9 with TRBJ2-2; 11 bases agree with TRBD2. The ends lost 1 base at V and 0 bases at J; junction bases unmatched: 2. The CDR3 consists of 17 residues. Germline V gene lookup returns CDR1 SGDLS and CDR2 YYNGEE. CDR3 loop: CASSVTSGGPNTGELFF. In nucleotides, the CDR3 is TGTGCCAGCAGCGTAACTAGCGGGGGCCCGAACACCGGGGAGCTGTTTTTT.

This clonotype was recorded at least ten times. The rearrangement uses TRBV12-3 or TRBV12-4 and TRBJ2-7; 12 bases map to TRBD2. The V and J ends lost 6 bases and 0 bases, in that order; junction bases with no gene match: 6. The CDR3 totals 16 residues. CDR3 sequence (DNA): TGTGCCAGCAGGGCCGGGACTAGCGGGCTCTCCTACGAGCAGTACTTC. Translated, it gives CASRAGTSGLSYEQYF.

This clonotype was recorded at least ten times. The rearrangement links TRBV6-1 to TRBJ1-5, with D unresolved. The germline V gene has CDR1 MNHNS and CDR2 SASEGT. The V gene lost 7 bases and the J gene lost 3 bases, with 7 bases spanning the gap. The CDR3 consists of 12 residues. Here the CDR3 reads CASNDPNQPQHF. For the CDR3, the DNA is TGTGCCAGCAATGACCCCAATCAGCCCCAGCATTTT.

This clonotype was recorded once. Since the CDR3 does not end with the conserved phenylalanine or tryptophan, this likely comes from a read error. The V and J genes are TRBV10-3 and TRBJ1-1, with 7 bases lining up with TRBD1. V dropped 9 bases and J dropped 5; count of bases not matched to a gene: 6. Germline CDR1 reads ENHRY; CDR2 reads SYGVKD. This CDR3 is 12 amino acids long. In DNA form, the CDR3 reads TGTGCCATTAGACAGGGTGGGACTGAAGCTTTCTAT. Amino acid sequence: CAIRQGGTEAFY.

This clonotype was recorded many times. The rearrangement joins TRBV12-3 or TRBV12-4 to TRBJ1-2, with D perhaps matching TRBD1 (6 bases). V was cut by 7 bases and J by 1 base, with 19 bases left in between. This CDR3 is 16 amino acids long. The CDR3 DNA follows: TGTGCCAGCACGCCCCCCGGGAGGGGGTTTAACTATGGCTACACCTTC. It translates to CASTPPGRGFNYGYTF.

This clonotype was counted only a few times. The rearrangement links TRBV5-1 to TRBJ2-5; D may match TRBD1 or TRBD2 (6 bases each). CDR3 length: 14 amino acids. Germline V gene sequence: CDR1 SGHRS, CDR2 YFSETQ. The V and J ends lost 4 bases and 3 bases respectively, with 13 bases between them. The CDR3, as DNA: TGCGCCAGCAGCGCGACGGGGGCAGAAGAGACCCAGTACTTC. The encoded protein is CASSATGAEETQYF.

This clonotype was counted ten times or more. The rearrangement uses TRBV11-2 and TRBJ2-5; TRBD2 matches 12 bases. Germline lookup yields CDR1 SGHAT and CDR2 FQNNGV. J gave up 5 bases and V 5 bases, and 9 bases lay outside the gene matches. The CDR3 is 16 residues long. CDR3 bases: TGTGCCAGCAGCCTCGGACTAGCGGGACAGGGTGAGACCCAGTACTTC. This translates into CASSLGLAGQGETQYF.

This clonotype was seen at least ten times. The chain links TRBV5-1 to TRBJ2-2; D might be TRBD2 (6 bases). CDR3 length equals 15 residues. With 2 bases removed from V and 7 bases from J, the gap between germline ends came to 15 bases. The germline gives CDR1 SGHRS, CDR2 YFSETQ. CDR3 DNA sequence: TGCGCCAGCAGCTTCGGGAGAACGGGCGACGGGGAGCTGTTTTTT. Encoded protein: CASSFGRTGDGELFF. The entire variable domain, with the rest obtained from reference TRBV5-1 and TRBJ2-2, is as follows: KAGVTQTPRYLIKTRGQQVTLSCSPISGHRSVSWYQQTPGQGLQFLFEYFSETQRNKGNFPGRFSGRQFSNSRSEMNVSTLELGDSALYLCASSFGRTGDGELFFGEGSRLTVL.

This clonotype was detected many times. The chain uses TRBV6-5 and TRBJ1-5; perhaps TRBD1 as D (6 bases). The CDR3 has 15 residues. Deletions cut 4 bases from V and 1 base from J, with 11 bases between. Germline lookup yields CDR1 MNHEY and CDR2 SVGAGI. CDR3 in amino acids: CASSSDRTSNQPQHF. Here the CDR3 DNA reads TGTGCCAGCAGTTCCGACAGGACGAGCAATCAGCCCCAGCATTTT.

In its sample, this clonotype was seen many times. This sequence joins TRBV3-1 and TRBJ1-2; D remains ambiguous. CDR1 and CDR2 (germline): LGHDT, YNNKEL (reference sequence). This CDR3 spans 12 amino acids. The germline V and J ends were trimmed by 3 bases and 1 base, with 3 bases remaining between them. CDR3 nucleotides: TGTGCCAGCAGCCAGATTAACTATGGCTACACCTTC. Translated: CASSQINYGYTF.

This clonotype was observed a few times. Without the conserved terminal phenylalanine or tryptophan, this CDR3 likely stems from a read error. The genes are TRBV6-5 and TRBJ1-1; no definite D call. Trimming stripped 0 bases from V and 5 bases from J, with 7 bases between. This CDR3 has 13 amino acids. Germline V gene data show CDR1 as MNHEY and CDR2 as SVGAGI. CDR3 region: CASSYSPRTEAFL. CDR3 bases: TGTGCCAGCAGTTACTCGCCACGGACTGAAGCTTTCCTT.

The chain is built from TRBV6-1 and TRBJ2-5, with TRBD2 identical over 11 bases. V trimming: 5 bases; J trimming: 4 bases; junction bases outside the gene matches: 3. The germline V gene has CDR1 MNHNS and CDR2 SASEGT. This CDR3 region has 14 residues. Written as DNA, the CDR3 is TGTGCCAGCAGTATCGGACTAGCGGGAGAGACCCAGTACTTC. As protein: CASSIGLAGETQYF.

This clonotype was seen ten or more times. The chain employs TRBV27 and TRBJ1-2; 7 bases match TRBD1. V was pared by 5 bases and J by 4 bases, with 13 bases of the junction left unmatched. The CDR3 runs to 16 residues. Per germline, CDR1 MNHEY and CDR2 SMNVEV (reference sequence). CDR3 in DNA: TGTGCCAGCAGTCCCGTAGGGACAGCATTGGTCTATGGCTACACCTTC. Residues: CASSPVGTALVYGYTF.

This clonotype was found many times. V is TRBV19 and J is TRBJ1-1; D might be TRBD1 (6 bases). This CDR3 has 16 residues. Between the trimmed V and J ends, which lost 5 bases and 4 bases, there was a span of 20 bases. Per germline, CDR1 LNHDA and CDR2 SQIVND (reference sequence). The CDR3 loop is CASSYFSQGGGTEAFF. The CDR3 DNA sequence: TGTGCCAGTAGTTATTTTTCACAGGGCGGTGGCACTGAAGCTTTCTTT.

The table lists this clonotype with many counts. V usage is TRBV2 and J usage is TRBJ2-7; D unclear. Trimming pared 4 bases from V and 6 bases from J, leaving 16 bases between. Germline V gene lookup returns CDR1 SNHLY and CDR2 FYNNEI. The CDR3 is 14 amino acids. In DNA, the CDR3 is TGTGCCAGCAGTGCGGGTCTTTCCTCCACCGAGCAGTACTTC. It is translated as CASSAGLSSTEQYF. The entire variable domain, with the rest obtained from reference TRBV2 and TRBJ2-7, is as follows: EPEVTQTPSHQVTQMGQEVILRCVPISNHLYFYWYRQILGQKVEFLVSFYNNEISEKSEIFDDQFSVERPDGSNFTLKIRSTKLEDSAMYFCASSAGLSSTEQYFGPGTRLTVT.